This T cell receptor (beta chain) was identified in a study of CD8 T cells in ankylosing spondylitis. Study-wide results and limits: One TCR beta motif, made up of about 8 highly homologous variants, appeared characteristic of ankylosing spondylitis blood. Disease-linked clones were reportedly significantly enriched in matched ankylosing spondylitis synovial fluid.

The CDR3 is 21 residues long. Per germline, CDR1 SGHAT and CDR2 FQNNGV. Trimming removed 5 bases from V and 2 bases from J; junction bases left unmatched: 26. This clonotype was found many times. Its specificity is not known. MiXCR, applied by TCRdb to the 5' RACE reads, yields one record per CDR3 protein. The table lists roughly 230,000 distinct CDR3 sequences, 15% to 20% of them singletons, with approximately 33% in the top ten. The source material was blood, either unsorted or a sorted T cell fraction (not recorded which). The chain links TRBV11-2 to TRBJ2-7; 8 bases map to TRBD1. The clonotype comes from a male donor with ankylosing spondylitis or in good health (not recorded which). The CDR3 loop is CASSTFPQGAGSGREPYEQYF. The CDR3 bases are TGTGCCAGCAGCACCTTCCCTCAGGGGGCAGGAAGTGGGAGAGAACCCTACGAGCAGTACTTC.